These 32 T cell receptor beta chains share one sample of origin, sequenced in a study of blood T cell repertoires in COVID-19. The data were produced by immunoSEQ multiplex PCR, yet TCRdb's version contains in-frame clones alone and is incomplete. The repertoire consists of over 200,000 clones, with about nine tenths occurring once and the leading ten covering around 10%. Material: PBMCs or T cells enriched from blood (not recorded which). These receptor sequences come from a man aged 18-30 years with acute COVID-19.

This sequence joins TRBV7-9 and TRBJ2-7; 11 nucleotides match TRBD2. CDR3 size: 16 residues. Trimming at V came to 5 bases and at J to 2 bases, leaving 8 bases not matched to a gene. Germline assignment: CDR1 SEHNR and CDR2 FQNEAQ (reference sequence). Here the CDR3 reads CASSPLLAGGTYEQYF. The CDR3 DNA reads TGTGCCAGCAGCCCACTCTTAGCGGGAGGGACCTACGAGCAGTACTTC.

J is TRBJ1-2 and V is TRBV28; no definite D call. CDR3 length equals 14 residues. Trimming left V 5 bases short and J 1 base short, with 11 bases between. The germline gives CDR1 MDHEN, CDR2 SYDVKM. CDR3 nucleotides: TGTGCCAGCAGTCCCACAGCGGGTAACTATGGCTACACCTTC. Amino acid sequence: CASSPTAGNYGYTF.

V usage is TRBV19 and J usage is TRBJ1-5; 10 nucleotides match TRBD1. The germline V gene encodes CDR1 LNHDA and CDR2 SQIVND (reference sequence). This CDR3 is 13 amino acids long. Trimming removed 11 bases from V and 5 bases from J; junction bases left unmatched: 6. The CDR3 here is CAPGTGVDQPQHF. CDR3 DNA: TGTGCCCCCGGGACAGGGGTGGATCAGCCCCAGCATTTT.

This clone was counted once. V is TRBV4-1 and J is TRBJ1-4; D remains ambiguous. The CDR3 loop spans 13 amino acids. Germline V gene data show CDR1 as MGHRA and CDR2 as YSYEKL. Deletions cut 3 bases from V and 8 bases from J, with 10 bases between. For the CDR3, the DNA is TGCGCCAGCAGCCATGCCAGACTGGAAAAACTGTTTTTT. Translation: CASSHARLEKLFF.

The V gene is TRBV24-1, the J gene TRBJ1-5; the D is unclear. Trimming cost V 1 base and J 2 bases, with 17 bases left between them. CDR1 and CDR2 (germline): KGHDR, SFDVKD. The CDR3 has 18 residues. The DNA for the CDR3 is TGTGCCACCAGTGATTTTACCCGAAACCACGCAGGCAATCAGCCCCAGCATTTT. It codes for CATSDFTRNHAGNQPQHF.

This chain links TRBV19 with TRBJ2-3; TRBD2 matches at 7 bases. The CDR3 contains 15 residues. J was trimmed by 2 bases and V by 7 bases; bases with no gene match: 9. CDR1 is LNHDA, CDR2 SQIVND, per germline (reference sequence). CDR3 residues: CASNLGGFHTDTQYF. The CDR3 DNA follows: TGTGCCAGTAACCTGGGAGGGTTTCACACAGATACGCAGTATTTT.

For the CDR3, the DNA is TGTGCCAGCAGCTTGAGGACAGGGGCGGGAATCACAGATACGCAGTATTTT. It is translated as CASSLRTGAGITDTQYF. The chain joins TRBV11-2 to TRBJ2-3, with 9 bases aligning to TRBD1. In germline, CDR1 is SGHAT, CDR2 FQNNGV. The ends lost 3 bases at V and 2 bases at J; junction bases unmatched: 9. CDR3 length: 17 residues.

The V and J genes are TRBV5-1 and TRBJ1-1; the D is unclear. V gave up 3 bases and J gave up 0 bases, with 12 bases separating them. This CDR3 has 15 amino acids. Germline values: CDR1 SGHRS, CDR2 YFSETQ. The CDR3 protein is CASSSLGDMNTEAFF. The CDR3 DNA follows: TGCGCCAGCAGCTCTTTAGGTGACATGAACACTGAAGCTTTCTTT. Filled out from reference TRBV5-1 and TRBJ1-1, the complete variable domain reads KAGVTQTPRYLIKTRGQQVTLSCSPISGHRSVSWYQQTPGQGLQFLFEYFSETQRNKGNFPGRFSGRQFSNSRSEMNVSTLELGDSALYLCASSSLGDMNTEAFFGQGTRLTVV.

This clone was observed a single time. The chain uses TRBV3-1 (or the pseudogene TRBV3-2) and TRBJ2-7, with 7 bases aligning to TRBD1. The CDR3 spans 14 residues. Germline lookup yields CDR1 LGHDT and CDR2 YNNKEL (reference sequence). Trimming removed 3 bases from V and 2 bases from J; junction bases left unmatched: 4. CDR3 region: CASSHGQVPYEQYF. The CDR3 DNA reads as TGTGCCAGCAGCCACGGACAGGTACCCTACGAGCAGTACTTC.

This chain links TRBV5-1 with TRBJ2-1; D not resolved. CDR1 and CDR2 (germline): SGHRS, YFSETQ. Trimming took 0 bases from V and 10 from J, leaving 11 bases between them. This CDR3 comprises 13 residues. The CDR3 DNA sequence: TGCGCCAGCAGCTTGGCCGGCCGGAGCGAGCAGTTCTTC. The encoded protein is CASSLAGRSEQFF.

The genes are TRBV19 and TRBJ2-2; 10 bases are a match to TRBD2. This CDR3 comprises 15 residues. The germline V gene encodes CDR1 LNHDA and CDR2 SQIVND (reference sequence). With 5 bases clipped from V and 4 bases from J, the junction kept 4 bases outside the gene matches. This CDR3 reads CASSGVAGGTGELFF. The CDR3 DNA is TGTGCCAGTAGTGGGGTAGCGGGAGGCACCGGGGAGCTGTTTTTT. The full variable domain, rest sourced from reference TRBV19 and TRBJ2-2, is DGGITQSPKYLFRKEGQNVTLSCEQNLNHDAMYWYRQDPGQGLRLIYYSQIVNDFQKGDIAEGYSVSREKKESFPLTVTSAQKNPTAFYLCASSGVAGGTGELFFGEGSRLTVL.

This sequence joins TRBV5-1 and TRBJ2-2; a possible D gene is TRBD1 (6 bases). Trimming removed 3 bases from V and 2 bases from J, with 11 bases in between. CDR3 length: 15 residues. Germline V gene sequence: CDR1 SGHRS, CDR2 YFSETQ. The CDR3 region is CASSSGQLNTGELFF. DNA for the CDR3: TGCGCCAGCAGCTCCGGACAGCTTAACACCGGGGAGCTGTTTTTT.

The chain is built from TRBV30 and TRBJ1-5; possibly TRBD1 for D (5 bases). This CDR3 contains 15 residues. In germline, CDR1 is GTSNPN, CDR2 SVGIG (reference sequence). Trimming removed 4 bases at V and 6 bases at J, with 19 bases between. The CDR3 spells CAWNPGGGFGQPQHF. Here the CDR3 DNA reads TGTGCCTGGAACCCCGGGGGGGGTTTTGGTCAGCCCCAGCATTTT.

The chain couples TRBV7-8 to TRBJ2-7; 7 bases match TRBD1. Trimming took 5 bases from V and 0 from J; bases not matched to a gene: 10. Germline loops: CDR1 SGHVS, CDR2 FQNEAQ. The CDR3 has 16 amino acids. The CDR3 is CASSHYGTELSYEQYF. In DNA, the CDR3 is TGTGCCAGCAGCCACTATGGGACAGAACTCTCCTACGAGCAGTACTTC.

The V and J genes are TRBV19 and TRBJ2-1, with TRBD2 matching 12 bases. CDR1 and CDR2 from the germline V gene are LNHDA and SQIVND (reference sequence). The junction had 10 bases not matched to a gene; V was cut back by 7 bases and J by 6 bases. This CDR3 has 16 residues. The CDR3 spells CASTGPTSGRPNEQFF. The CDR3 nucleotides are TGTGCCAGTACCGGACCGACTAGCGGGAGACCCAATGAGCAGTTCTTC.

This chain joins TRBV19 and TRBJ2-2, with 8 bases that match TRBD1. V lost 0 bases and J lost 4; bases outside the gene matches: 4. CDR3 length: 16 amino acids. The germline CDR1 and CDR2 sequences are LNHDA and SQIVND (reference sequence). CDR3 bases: TGTGCCAGTAGTATAGACGACAGGGGAGGCACCGGGGAGCTGTTTTTT. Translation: CASSIDDRGGTGELFF.

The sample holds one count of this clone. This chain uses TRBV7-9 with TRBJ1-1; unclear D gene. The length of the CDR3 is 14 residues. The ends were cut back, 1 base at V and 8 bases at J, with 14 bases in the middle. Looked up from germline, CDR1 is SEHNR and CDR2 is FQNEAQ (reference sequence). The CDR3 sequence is CASSLEYVVPEAFF. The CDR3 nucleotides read TGTGCCAGCAGCTTAGAATATGTCGTCCCGGAAGCTTTCTTT.

CDR3 residues: CASSPTGTLDREQYF. CDR3 in DNA: TGCGCCAGCAGCCCAACCGGGACTCTGGATAGGGAGCAGTACTTC. This chain uses TRBV4-1 with TRBJ2-7; tentative D call: TRBD2 (6 bases). Per the germline V gene, CDR1 is MGHRA and CDR2 is YSYEKL. This CDR3 has 15 amino acids. With 4 bases removed from V and 7 bases from J, the gap between germline ends came to 20 bases.

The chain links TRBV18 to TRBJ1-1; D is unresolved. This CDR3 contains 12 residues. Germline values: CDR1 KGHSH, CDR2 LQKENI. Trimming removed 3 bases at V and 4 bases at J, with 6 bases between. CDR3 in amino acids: CASSPSGTEAFF. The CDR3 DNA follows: TGTGCCAGCTCACCGTCAGGCACTGAAGCTTTCTTT.

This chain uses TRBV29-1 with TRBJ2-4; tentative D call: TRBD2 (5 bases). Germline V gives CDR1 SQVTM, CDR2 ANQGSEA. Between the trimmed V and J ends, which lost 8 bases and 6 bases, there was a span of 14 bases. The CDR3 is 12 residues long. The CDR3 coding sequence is TGCAGCATGCGAGGGCTCGGAAACATTCAGTACTTC. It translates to CSMRGLGNIQYF.

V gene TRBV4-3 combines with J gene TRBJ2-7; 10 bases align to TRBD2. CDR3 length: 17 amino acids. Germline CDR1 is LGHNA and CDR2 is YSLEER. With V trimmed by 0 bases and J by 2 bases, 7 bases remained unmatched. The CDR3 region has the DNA TGCGCCAGCAGCCAAGATCGTAGGACTAGCGGTACCTACGAGCAGTACTTC. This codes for CASSQDRRTSGTYEQYF.

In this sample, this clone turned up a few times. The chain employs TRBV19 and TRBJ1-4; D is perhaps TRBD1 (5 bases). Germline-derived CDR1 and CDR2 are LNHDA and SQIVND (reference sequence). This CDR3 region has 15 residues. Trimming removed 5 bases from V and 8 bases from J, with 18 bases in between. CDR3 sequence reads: CASSPQSGRGEKLFF. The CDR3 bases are TGTGCCAGTAGTCCACAATCGGGGCGGGGAGAAAAACTGTTTTTT.

The CDR3 protein is CASSILYDRETSGSPTYEQYF. In DNA, the CDR3 is TGTGCCAGCAGCATTCTATACGACAGGGAAACTAGCGGGAGTCCCACCTACGAGCAGTACTTC. J is TRBJ2-7 and V is TRBV21-1; TRBD2 is the table's D call, not checked against the DNA. TRBV21-1 is a pseudogene. The CDR3 consists of 21 residues.

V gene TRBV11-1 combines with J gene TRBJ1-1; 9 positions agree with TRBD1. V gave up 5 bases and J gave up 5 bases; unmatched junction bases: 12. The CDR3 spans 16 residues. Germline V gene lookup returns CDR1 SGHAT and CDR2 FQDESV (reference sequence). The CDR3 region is CASSRGEGTGKTEAFF. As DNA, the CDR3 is TGTGCCAGCAGCCGCGGGGAGGGGACAGGGAAAACTGAAGCTTTCTTT.

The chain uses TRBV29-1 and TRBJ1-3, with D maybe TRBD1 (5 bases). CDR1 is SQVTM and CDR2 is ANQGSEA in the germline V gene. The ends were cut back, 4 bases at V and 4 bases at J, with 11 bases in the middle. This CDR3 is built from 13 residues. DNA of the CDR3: TGCAGCGTTGGTATAGGGGCCGGAAACACCATATATTTT. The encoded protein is CSVGIGAGNTIYF.

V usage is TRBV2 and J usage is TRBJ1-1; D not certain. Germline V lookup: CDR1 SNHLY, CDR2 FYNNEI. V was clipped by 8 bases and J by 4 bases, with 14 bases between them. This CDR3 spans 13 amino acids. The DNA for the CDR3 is TGTGCCAGCTTTGAGGGCCGGGGCACTGAAGCTTTCTTT. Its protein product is CASFEGRGTEAFF.

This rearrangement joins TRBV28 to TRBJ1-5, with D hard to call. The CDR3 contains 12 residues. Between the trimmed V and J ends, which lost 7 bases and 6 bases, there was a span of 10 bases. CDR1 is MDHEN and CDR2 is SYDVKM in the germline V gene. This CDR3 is CASTPLSQPQHF. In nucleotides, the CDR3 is TGTGCCAGCACCCCACTGAGTCAGCCCCAGCATTTT.

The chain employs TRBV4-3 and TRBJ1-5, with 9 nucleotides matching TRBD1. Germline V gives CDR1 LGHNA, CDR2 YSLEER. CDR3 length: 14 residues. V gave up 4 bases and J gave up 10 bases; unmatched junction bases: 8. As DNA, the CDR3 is TGCGCCAGCAGCCCGGGACAGGGTACATATCCCCAGCATTTT. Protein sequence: CASSPGQGTYPQHF.

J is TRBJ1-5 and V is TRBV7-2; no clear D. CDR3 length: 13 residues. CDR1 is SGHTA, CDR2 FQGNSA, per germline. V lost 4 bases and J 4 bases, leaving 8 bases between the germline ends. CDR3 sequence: CASSSSFNQPQHF. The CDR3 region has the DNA TGTGCCAGCAGCTCTTCCTTTAATCAGCCCCAGCATTTT.

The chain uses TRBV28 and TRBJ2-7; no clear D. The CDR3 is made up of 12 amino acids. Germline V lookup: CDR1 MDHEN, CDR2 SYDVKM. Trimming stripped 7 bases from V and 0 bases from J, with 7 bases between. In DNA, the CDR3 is TGTGCCAGCACAACCGGCTCCTACGAGCAGTACTTC. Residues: CASTTGSYEQYF.

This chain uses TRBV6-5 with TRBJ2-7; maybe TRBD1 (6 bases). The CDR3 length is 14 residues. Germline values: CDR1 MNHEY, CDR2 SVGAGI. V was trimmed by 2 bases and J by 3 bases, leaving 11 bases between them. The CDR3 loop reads CASSYTPDSYEQYF. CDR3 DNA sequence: TGTGCCAGCAGTTACACCCCGGACAGCTACGAGCAGTACTTC.

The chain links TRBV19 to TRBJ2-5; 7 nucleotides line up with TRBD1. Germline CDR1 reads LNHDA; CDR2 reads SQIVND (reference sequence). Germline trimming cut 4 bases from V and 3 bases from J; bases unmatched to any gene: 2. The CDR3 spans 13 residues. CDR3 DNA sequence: TGTGCCAGTAGTAGGGGACAGAAAGAGACCCAGTACTTC. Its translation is CASSRGQKETQYF.